The 18 T cell receptor beta chains in this list originate from one sample, sequenced in a study of molecular identifiers for immune sequencing clone quantification. TCRdb reprocessed the PCR reads via MiXCR and lists one record per CDR3 protein. In the table there are hundreds of thousands of distinct CDR3 sequences, about 25% of which are singletons. The specimen sequenced was naive CD8+ T cells from blood, with Jurkat cell RNA spiked in. Subset specified: FACS-sorted CD8+CD4-CCR7+CD45RA+ naive T cells. The receptors were sampled from a human donor in good health. Some libraries in this study had Jurkat cell RNA spiked in.

This clonotype has a count of ten or more. This chain connects TRBV7-9 to TRBJ1-1, with TRBD1 matching 7 bases. The CDR3 has 12 amino acids. Looked up from germline, CDR1 is SEHNR and CDR2 is FQNEAQ (reference sequence). Losses at the gene ends were 5 bases for V and 8 bases for J; bases not matched to a gene: 5. This CDR3 reads CASSPEGQEAFF. The CDR3 DNA sequence: TGTGCCAGCAGCCCCGAGGGACAGGAAGCTTTCTTT.

V usage is TRBV27 and J usage is TRBJ1-2; a possible D gene is TRBD1 (6 bases). The CDR3 extends over 13 amino acids. With 3 bases removed from V and 7 bases from J, the gap between germline ends came to 12 bases. Germline V gene data show CDR1 as MNHEY and CDR2 as SMNVEV (reference sequence). The chain's CDR3 is CASSFGGAGGYTF. In DNA form, the CDR3 reads TGTGCCAGCAGTTTTGGGGGGGCTGGTGGCTACACCTTC.

In its sample, this clonotype was seen many times. The genes are TRBV24-1 and TRBJ2-2; D is possibly TRBD1 (7 bases). Germline loops: CDR1 KGHDR, CDR2 SFDVKD. The CDR3 is 17 amino acids. V was pared by 2 bases and J by 4 bases, with 16 bases between. The CDR3 DNA reads TGTGCCACCAGTGATTATGGAGGGGGCGCCGGCACCGGGGAGCTGTTTTTT. Residues: CATSDYGGGAGTGELFF.

The gene calls are TRBV6-6 and TRBJ2-1; possible D gene TRBD2, 6 bases. Trimming took 4 bases from V and 0 from J, leaving 10 bases between them. From germline, CDR1 is MNHNY and CDR2 SVGAGI (reference sequence). This CDR3 is built from 15 residues. CDR3 protein: CASSLAEISYNEQFF. The DNA for the CDR3 is TGTGCCAGCAGTTTAGCGGAGATCTCCTACAATGAGCAGTTCTTC.

This rearrangement joins TRBV19 to TRBJ2-1; 7 bases map to TRBD1. J gave up 1 base and V 1 base, and 10 bases lay outside the gene matches. Germline assignment: CDR1 LNHDA and CDR2 SQIVND (reference sequence). CDR3 length equals 18 residues. CDR3: CASSIVRGRQGSYNEQFF. As DNA, the CDR3 is TGTGCCAGTAGTATAGTCCGGGGTCGACAGGGATCCTACAATGAGCAGTTCTTC.

As to this clonotype: This may arise from a read error, as a much more abundant clone is one base away. The CDR3 spells CSLQDPSTDTQYF. As DNA, the CDR3 is TGCAGTCTCCAAGATCCCTCCACAGATACGCAGTATTTT. The rearrangement joins TRBV20-1 to TRBJ2-3, with D unclear. Germline lookup yields CDR1 DFQATT and CDR2 SNEGSKA (reference sequence). Trimming cost V 8 bases and J 2 bases, with 14 bases left between them. This CDR3 has 13 amino acids.

Points on this clonotype: It may be a read error: a sequence one base away is much more abundant. The chain carries TRBV7-2 and TRBJ2-5; D is undetermined. The CDR3 runs 13 residues. Germline CDR1 is SGHTA and CDR2 is FQGNSA. CDR3 residues: CASSLWSEETPYF. CDR3 sequence (DNA): TGTGCCAGCAGCTTATGGTCAGAAGAGACCCCGTACTTC.

The V gene is TRBV7-9, the J gene TRBJ2-1, with TRBD2 matching over 7 bases. Germline values: CDR1 SEHNR, CDR2 FQNEAQ (reference sequence). CDR3 length equals 16 residues. With 4 bases clipped from V and 8 bases from J, the junction kept 14 bases outside the gene matches. The CDR3 coding sequence is TGTGCCAGCAGCTCCGTATCCGCGGGAGTCTTGCATGAGCAGTTCTTC. Its translation is CASSSVSAGVLHEQFF.

In its sample, this clonotype was seen many times. The chain recombines TRBV5-1 with TRBJ1-6; 7 bases are shared with TRBD1. The J segment lost 10 bases and the V segment lost 2 bases, leaving 3 bases of the junction unmatched. This CDR3 comprises 13 residues. Germline V gives CDR1 SGHRS, CDR2 YFSETQ. The CDR3 DNA follows: TGCGCCAGCAGCTTAGGGGGCCTATCACCCCTCCACTTT. Translation: CASSLGGLSPLHF.

For this clonotype: It is likely a read error, because the conserved phenylalanine at the end of the CDR3 is missing. The rearrangement uses TRBV25-1 and TRBJ1-1; D is perhaps TRBD1 (5 bases). The CDR3 runs 12 residues. Deletions cut 11 bases from V and 4 bases from J, with 14 bases between. The germline gives CDR1 MGHDK, CDR2 SYGVNS. DNA for the CDR3: TGTGCCTCGAAGACGGGGGGCACTGAAGCTTTCTAT. It codes for CASKTGGTEAFY.

This clonotype was picked up many times. This chain joins TRBV27 and TRBJ2-4; TRBD2 might be the D (5 bases). Trimming took 5 bases from V and 0 from J, leaving 20 bases between them. The CDR3 length is 18 residues. CDR1 MNHEY and CDR2 SMNVEV come from the germline V gene (reference sequence). CDR3 sequence reads: CASSPPSNPQLAKNIQYF. The CDR3 bases are TGTGCCAGCAGTCCGCCTAGCAACCCCCAATTAGCCAAAAACATTCAGTACTTC.

This clonotype came up many times. The chain links TRBV6-6 to TRBJ2-3, with 9 nucleotides matching TRBD1. V lost 6 bases and J lost 5; bases outside the gene matches: 9. This CDR3 has 15 residues. Per germline, CDR1 MNHNY and CDR2 SVGAGI (reference sequence). The CDR3: CASSPDGTGRDTQYF. In DNA, the CDR3 is TGTGCCAGCAGCCCTGACGGGACAGGGAGAGATACGCAGTATTTT.

This clonotype showed up just a few times. The CDR3 protein is CASSVGINTGELFF. The CDR3 nucleotides are TGTGCCAGCAGTGTCGGGATTAACACCGGGGAGCTGTTTTTT. The V gene is TRBV11-3, the J gene TRBJ2-2, with TRBD2 as a possible D gene (5 bases). Germline values: CDR1 SGHNT, CDR2 YENEEA. The CDR3 has 14 residues. The V end lost 6 bases, the J end lost 2 bases, and 10 bases lay between the germline ends.

As concerns this clonotype: Given a much more abundant clone one base away, this may be a read error. Given the absence of the conserved phenylalanine or tryptophan at the CDR3 end, a read error is likely. The genes are TRBV12-3 or TRBV12-4 and TRBJ1-2, with D unclear. V was clipped by 5 bases and J by 4 bases, with 20 bases between them. This CDR3 region has 16 residues. CDR3: CASSPLIRPSGYGYTL. The CDR3 DNA reads as TGTGCCAGCAGTCCCCTGATTAGGCCGTCAGGCTATGGCTACACCCTC.

This clonotype was seen ten or more times. The chain uses TRBV20-1 and TRBJ2-7; D tentatively fits TRBD1 or TRBD2 (5 bases each). Germline V gene sequence: CDR1 DFQATT, CDR2 SNEGSKA (reference sequence). Trimming shortened V by 0 bases and J by 3 bases, and 27 bases separated the two germline ends. The CDR3 totals 19 residues. The CDR3, as DNA: TGCAGTGCTAGAGACGCAGCAAGGGGTGTCGTCGGGGAACTCTACGAGCAGTACTTC. Amino acids: CSARDAARGVVGELYEQYF.

As for this clonotype: Possible read error: a much larger clone is one base away. Here the CDR3 reads CTSNGNTIYF. DNA of the CDR3: TGTACCAGCAACGGAAACACCATATATTTT. The chain combines TRBV12-3 or TRBV12-4 with TRBJ1-3; D is uncertain. The length of the CDR3 is 10 residues.

At least ten counts were recorded for this clonotype. CDR3 in amino acids: CSVMDLGGGLIADTQYF. The CDR3 DNA reads as TGCAGTGTTATGGACCTGGGCGGGGGACTGATCGCAGATACGCAGTATTTT. The chain combines TRBV20-1 with TRBJ2-3; 7 bases line up with TRBD2. Trimming took 7 bases from V and 4 from J; bases not matched to a gene: 20. This CDR3 contains 17 residues. Looked up from germline, CDR1 is DFQATT and CDR2 is SNEGSKA (reference sequence).

Note on this clonotype: A much larger clone lies one base from this, so it may be a read error. The chain is built from TRBV6-6 and TRBJ1-5; D remains ambiguous. This CDR3 spans 15 amino acids. CDR1 and CDR2 (germline): MNHNY, SVGAGI (reference sequence). V gave up 7 bases and J gave up 6 bases, with 19 bases separating them. The CDR3 protein is CASTLDRPDAQPQHF. The CDR3 DNA reads as TGTGCCAGCACCCTAGACCGTCCCGATGCTCAGCCCCAGCATTTT.